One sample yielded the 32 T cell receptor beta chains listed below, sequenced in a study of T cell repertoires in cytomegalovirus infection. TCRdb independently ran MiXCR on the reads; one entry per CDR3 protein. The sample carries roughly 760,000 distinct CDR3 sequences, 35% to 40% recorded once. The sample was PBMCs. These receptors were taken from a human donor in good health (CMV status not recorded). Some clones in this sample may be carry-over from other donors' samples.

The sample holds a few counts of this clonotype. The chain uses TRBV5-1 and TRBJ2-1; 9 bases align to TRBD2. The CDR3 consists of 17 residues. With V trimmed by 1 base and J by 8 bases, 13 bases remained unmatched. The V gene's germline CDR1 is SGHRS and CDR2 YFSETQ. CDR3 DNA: TGCGCCAGCAGCTTGAATCAGGTACTAGCGGGCGGGGATGAGCAGTTCTTC. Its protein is CASSLNQVLAGGDEQFF.

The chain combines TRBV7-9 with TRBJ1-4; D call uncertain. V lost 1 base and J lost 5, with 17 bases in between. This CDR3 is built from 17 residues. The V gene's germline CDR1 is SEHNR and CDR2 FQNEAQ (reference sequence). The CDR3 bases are TGTGCCAGCAGCTTAGAGTTCGGGCAGCAACCGAATGAAAAACTGTTTTTT. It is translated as CASSLEFGQQPNEKLFF.

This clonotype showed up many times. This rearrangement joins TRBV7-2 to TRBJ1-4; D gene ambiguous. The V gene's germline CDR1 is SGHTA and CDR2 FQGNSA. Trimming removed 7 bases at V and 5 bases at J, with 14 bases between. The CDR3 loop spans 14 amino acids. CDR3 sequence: CASTPHLGNEKLFF. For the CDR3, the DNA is TGTGCCAGCACCCCGCATCTGGGGAATGAAAAACTGTTTTTT.

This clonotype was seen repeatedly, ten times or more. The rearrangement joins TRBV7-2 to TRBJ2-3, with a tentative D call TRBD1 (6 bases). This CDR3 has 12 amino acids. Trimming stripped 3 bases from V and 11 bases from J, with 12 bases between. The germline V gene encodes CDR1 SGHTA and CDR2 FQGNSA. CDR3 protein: CASSLRDTRQYF. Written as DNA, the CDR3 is TGTGCCAGCAGCTTGAGGGACACTAGGCAGTATTTT.

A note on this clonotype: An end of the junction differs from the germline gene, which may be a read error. The CDR3 DNA reads as TGCAGTGCTAAAGACCTGGGGCGCGGTATGACAGATACGAAGTATTTT. Encoded protein: CSAKDLGRGMTDTKYF. The rearrangement uses TRBV20-1 and TRBJ2-3; possible D gene TRBD1, 5 bases. This CDR3 has 16 residues. Looked up from germline, CDR1 is DFQATT and CDR2 is SNEGSKA (reference sequence).

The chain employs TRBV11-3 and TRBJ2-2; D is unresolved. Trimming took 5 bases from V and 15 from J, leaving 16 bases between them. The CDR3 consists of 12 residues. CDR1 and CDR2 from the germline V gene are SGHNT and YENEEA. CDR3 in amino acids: CASSIRSGDMFF. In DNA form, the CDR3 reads TGTGCCAGCAGCATTAGGTCCGGTGATATGTTTTTT.

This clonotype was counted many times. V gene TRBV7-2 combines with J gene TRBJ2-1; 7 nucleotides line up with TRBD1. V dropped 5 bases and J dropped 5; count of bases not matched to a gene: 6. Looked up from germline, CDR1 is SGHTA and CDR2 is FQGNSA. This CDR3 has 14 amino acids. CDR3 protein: CASSRDRSNNEQFF. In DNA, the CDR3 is TGTGCCAGCAGCCGGGACAGATCCAACAATGAGCAGTTCTTC. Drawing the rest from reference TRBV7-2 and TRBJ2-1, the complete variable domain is GAGVSQSPSNKVTEKGKDVELRCDPISGHTALYWYRQSLGQGLEFLIYFQGNSAPDKSGLPSDRFSAERTGGSVSTLTIQRTQQEDSAVYLCASSRDRSNNEQFFGPGTRLTVL.

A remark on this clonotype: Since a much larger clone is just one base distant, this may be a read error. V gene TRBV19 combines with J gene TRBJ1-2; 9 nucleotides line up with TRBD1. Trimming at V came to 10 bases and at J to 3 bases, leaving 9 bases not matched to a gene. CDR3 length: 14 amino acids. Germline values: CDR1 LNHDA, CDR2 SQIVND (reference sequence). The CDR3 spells CAITPGQGDYGYTF. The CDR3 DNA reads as TGTGCCATTACCCCGGGACAGGGAGACTATGGCTACACCTTC.

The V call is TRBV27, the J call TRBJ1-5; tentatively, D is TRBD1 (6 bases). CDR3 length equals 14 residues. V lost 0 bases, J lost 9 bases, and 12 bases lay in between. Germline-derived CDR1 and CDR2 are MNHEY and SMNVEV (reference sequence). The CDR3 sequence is CASSLSGGHTPQHF. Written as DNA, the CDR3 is TGTGCCAGCAGTTTATCAGGGGGGCATACGCCCCAGCATTTT.

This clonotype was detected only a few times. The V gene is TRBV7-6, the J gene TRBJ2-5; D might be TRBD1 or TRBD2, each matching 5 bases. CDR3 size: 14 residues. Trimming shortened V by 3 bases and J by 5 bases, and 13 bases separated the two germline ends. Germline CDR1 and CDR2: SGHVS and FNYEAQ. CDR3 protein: CASSLVEWDETQYF. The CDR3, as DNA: TGTGCCAGCAGCTTGGTGGAGTGGGACGAGACCCAGTACTTC. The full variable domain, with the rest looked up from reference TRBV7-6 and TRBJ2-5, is GAGVSQSPRYKVTKRGQDVALRCDPISGHVSLYWYRQALGQGPEFLTYFNYEAQQDKSGLPNDRFSAERPEGSISTLTIQRTEQRDSAMYRCASSLVEWDETQYFGPGTRLLVL.

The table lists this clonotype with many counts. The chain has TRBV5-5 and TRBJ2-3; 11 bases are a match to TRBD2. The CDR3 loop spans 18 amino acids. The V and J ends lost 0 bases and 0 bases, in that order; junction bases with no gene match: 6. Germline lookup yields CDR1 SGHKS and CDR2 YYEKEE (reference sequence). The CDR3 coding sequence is TGTGCCAGCAGCTTGGAGTGGTCTAGCGGGAGGAGCACAGATACGCAGTATTTT. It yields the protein CASSLEWSSGRSTDTQYF.

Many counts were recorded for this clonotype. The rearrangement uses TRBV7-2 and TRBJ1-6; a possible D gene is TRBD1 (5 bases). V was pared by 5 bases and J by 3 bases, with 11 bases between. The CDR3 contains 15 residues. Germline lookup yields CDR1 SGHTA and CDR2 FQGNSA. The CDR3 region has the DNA TGTGCCAGCAGCGGCAGGGTTCTCTATAATTCACCCCTCCACTTT. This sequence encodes CASSGRVLYNSPLHF.

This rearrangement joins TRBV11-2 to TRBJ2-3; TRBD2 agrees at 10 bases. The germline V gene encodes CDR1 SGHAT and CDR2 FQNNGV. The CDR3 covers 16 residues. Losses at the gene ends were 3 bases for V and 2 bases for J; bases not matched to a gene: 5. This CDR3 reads CASSFPGLAYTDTQYF. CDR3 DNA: TGTGCCAGCAGCTTTCCGGGACTAGCGTACACAGATACGCAGTATTTT.

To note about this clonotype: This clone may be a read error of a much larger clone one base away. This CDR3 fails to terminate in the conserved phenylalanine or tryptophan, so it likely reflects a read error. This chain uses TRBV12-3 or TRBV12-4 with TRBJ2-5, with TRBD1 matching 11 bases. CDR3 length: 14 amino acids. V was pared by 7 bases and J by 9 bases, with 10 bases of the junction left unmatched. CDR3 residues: CASMLTGQGAPQYC. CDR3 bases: TGTGCCAGCATGCTTACTGGACAGGGGGCTCCCCAGTACTGC.

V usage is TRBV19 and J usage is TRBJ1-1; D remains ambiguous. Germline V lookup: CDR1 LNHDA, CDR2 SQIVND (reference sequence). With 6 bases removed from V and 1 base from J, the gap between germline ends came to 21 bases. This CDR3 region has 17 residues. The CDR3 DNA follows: TGTGCCAGTAGCAATACCGACGGAGGTCGAGCGAACACTGAAGCTTTCTTT. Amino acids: CASSNTDGGRANTEAFF.

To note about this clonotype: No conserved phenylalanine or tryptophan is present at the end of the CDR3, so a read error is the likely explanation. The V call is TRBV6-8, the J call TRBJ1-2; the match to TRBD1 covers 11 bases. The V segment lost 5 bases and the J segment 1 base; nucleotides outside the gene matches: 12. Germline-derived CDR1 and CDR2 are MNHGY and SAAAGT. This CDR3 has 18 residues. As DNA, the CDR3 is TGTGCCAGCAGTCGAACCGGACAGGGGGCGCGGTATAACTATGGCTACACCATC. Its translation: CASSRTGQGARYNYGYTI.

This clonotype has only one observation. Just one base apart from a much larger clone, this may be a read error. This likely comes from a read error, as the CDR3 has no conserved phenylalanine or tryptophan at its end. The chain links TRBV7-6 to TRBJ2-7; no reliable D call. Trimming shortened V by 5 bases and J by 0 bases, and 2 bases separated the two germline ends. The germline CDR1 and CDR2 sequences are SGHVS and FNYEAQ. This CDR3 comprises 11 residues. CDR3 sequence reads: CASSASYEQYL. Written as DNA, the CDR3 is TGTGCCAGCAGCGCCTCCTACGAGCAGTACTTA.

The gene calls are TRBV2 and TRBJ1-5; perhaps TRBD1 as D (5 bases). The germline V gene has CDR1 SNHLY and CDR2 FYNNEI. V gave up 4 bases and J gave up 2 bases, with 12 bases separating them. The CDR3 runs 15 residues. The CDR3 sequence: CASSVSGTGNQPQHF. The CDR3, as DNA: TGTGCCAGCAGTGTGTCAGGGACCGGCAATCAGCCCCAGCATTTT.

The CDR3 nucleotides read TGTGCCAGCAGTTTAGTAGAGCCTGTAGGGCAGTTCTTC. It specifies CASSLVEPVGQFF. This chain joins TRBV28 and TRBJ2-1, with D unclear. Trimming took off 2 bases at V and 12 bases at J, with 14 bases between the two ends. The CDR3 runs 13 residues. CDR1 MDHEN and CDR2 SYDVKM come from the germline V gene.

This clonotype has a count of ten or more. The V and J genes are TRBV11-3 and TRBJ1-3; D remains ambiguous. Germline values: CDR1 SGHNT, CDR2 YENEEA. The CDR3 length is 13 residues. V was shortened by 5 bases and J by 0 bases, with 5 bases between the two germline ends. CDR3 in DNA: TGTGCCAGCAGCGGGGACTCTGGAAACACCATATATTTT. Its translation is CASSGDSGNTIYF.

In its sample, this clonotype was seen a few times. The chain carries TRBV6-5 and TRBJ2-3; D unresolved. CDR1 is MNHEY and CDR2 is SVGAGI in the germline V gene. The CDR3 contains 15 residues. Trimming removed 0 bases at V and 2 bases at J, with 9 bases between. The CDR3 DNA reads TGTGCCAGCAGTTACTCCTCGCCTTTCACAGATACGCAGTATTTT. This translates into CASSYSSPFTDTQYF.

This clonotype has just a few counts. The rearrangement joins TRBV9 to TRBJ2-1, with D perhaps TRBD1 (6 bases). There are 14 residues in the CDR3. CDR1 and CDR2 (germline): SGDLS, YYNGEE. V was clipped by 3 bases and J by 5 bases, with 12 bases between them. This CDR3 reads CASSERTANNEQFF. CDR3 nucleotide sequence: TGTGCCAGCAGCGAGAGGACAGCCAACAATGAGCAGTTCTTC.

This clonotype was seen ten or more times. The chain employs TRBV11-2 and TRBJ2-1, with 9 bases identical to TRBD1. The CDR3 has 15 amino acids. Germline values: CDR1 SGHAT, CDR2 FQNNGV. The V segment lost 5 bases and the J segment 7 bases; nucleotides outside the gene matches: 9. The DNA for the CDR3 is TGTGCCAGCAGCCGCGACAGGGGGAATCGGAATGAGCAGTTCTTC. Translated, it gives CASSRDRGNRNEQFF.

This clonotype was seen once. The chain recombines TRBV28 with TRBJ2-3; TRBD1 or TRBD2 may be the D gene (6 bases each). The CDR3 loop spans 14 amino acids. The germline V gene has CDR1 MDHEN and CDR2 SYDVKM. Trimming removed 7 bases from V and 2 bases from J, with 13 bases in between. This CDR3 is CASNQRGATDTQYF. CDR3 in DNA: TGTGCCAGCAACCAAAGGGGGGCCACAGATACGCAGTATTTT. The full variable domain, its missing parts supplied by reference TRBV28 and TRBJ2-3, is DVKVTQSSRYLVKRTGEKVFLECVQDMDHENMFWYRQDPGLGLRLIYFSYDVKMKEKGDIPEGYSVSREKKERFSLILESASTNQTSMYLCASNQRGATDTQYFGPGTRLTVL.

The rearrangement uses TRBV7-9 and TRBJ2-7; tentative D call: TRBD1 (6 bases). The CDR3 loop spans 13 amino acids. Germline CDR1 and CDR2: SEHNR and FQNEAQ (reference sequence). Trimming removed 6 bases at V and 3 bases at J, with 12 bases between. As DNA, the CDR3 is TGTGCCAGCAGTTCAGGGGCCTACTACGAGCAGTACTTC. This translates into CASSSGAYYEQYF.

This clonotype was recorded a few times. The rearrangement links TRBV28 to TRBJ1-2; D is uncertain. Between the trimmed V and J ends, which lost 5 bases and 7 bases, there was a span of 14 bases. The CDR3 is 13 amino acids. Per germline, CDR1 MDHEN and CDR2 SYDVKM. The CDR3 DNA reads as TGTGCCAGCAGTCCGGGCCCCGGGCGTGGCTACACCTTC. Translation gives CASSPGPGRGYTF.

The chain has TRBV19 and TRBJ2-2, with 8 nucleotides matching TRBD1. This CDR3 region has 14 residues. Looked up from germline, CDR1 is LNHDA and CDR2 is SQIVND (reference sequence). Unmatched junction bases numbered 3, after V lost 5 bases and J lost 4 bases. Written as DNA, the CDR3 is TGTGCCAGTAGTTGGGACAGGACCACCGGGGAGCTGTTTTTT. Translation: CASSWDRTTGELFF. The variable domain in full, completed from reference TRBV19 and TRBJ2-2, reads DGGITQSPKYLFRKEGQNVTLSCEQNLNHDAMYWYRQDPGQGLRLIYYSQIVNDFQKGDIAEGYSVSREKKESFPLTVTSAQKNPTAFYLCASSWDRTTGELFFGEGSRLTVL.

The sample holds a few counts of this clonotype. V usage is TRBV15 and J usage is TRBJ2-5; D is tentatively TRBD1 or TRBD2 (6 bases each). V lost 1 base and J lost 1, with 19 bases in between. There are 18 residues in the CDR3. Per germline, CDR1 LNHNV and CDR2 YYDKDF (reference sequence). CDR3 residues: CATSRVSHRGPLQETQYF. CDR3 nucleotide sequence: TGTGCCACCAGCAGAGTTTCCCATCGGGGGCCCCTCCAAGAGACCCAGTACTTC.

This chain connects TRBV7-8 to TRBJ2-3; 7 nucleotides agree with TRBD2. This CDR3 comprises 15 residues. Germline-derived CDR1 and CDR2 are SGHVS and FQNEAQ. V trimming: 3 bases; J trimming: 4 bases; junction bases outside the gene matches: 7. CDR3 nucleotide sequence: TGTGCCAGCAGCTTTGGAACGGGGGGTTCAGATACGCAGTATTTT. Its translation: CASSFGTGGSDTQYF.

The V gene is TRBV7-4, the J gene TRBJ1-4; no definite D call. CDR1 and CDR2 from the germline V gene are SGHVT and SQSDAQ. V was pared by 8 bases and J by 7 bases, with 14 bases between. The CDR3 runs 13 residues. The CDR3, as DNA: TGTGCCAGCGGTAGGGCCAAGGCTGAAAAACTGTTTTTT. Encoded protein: CASGRAKAEKLFF.

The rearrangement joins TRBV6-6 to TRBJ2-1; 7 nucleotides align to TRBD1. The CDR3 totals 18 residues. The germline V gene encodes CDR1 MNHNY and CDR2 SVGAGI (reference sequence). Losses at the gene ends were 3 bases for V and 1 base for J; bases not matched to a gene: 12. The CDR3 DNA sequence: TGTGCCAGCAGTTATCCCTCCGGGACAGAGAAATCCTACAATGAGCAGTTCTTC. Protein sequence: CASSYPSGTEKSYNEQFF.

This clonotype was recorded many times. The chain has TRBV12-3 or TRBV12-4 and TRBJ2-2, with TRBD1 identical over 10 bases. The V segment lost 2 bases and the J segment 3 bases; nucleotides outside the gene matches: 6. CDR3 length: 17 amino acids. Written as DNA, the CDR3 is TGTGCCAGCAGTTTATGGCGACAGGGGGCTGACACCGGGGAGCTGTTTTTT. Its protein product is CASSLWRQGADTGELFF.